Each of the 20 T cell receptor beta chains below was sequenced from the same sample in a study of blood T cell repertoires in COVID-19. Libraries were prepared by immunoSEQ multiplex PCR; TCRdb keeps only in-frame clonotypes and omits some of them. The sample gives 65,000 or so clones, roughly 87% of which show up once; about 9.4% is in the top ten. Sample: peripheral blood. The receptors shown here come from a human donor with acute or convalescent COVID-19. The donor label of this sample is uncertain.

This clone was counted only a few times. The chain carries TRBV3-1 (or the pseudogene TRBV3-2) and TRBJ2-5, with a possible D match to TRBD1 (5 bases). This CDR3 is built from 14 residues. Trimming took 3 bases from V and 3 from J, leaving 11 bases between them. The germline V gene has CDR1 LGHDT and CDR2 YNNKEL (reference sequence). This CDR3 reads CASSHGAQEETQYF. CDR3 coding DNA: TGTGCCAGCAGCCATGGGGCCCAGGAAGAGACCCAGTACTTC.

This chain connects TRBV20-1 to TRBJ1-2; no definite D call. The CDR3 runs to 11 residues. The V end lost 1 base, the J end lost 7 bases, and 7 bases lay between the germline ends. CDR1 and CDR2 from the germline V gene are DFQATT and SNEGSKA (reference sequence). The CDR3, as DNA: TGCAGTGCTAGAGTACGGAGTGGCTACACCTTC. Translated, it gives CSARVRSGYTF.

This clone came up once. The V gene is TRBV5-4, the J gene TRBJ2-3; 8 nucleotides agree with TRBD1. The junction had 5 bases not matched to a gene; V was cut back by 4 bases and J by 1 base. Germline V gene lookup returns CDR1 SGHNT and CDR2 YYREEE (reference sequence). CDR3 length: 15 residues. CDR3 sequence reads: CASSGTGGGTDTQYF. The DNA for the CDR3 is TGTGCCAGCAGCGGGACAGGTGGCGGCACAGATACGCAGTATTTT.

The rearrangement links TRBV7-2 to TRBJ2-1; D remains unclear. The V end lost 1 base, the J end lost 2 bases, and 9 bases lay between the germline ends. The CDR3 runs 15 residues. CDR1 and CDR2 from the germline V gene are SGHTA and FQGNSA. This chain's CDR3 is CASSLVSGTYNEQFF. The CDR3 nucleotides read TGTGCCAGCAGCTTAGTTTCAGGCACCTACAATGAGCAGTTCTTC.

This chain links TRBV6-4 with TRBJ1-4; D call uncertain. Trimming took off 3 bases at V and 3 bases at J, with 5 bases between the two ends. This CDR3 spans 13 amino acids. The germline CDR1 and CDR2 sequences are MRHNA and SNTAGT. The CDR3 bases are TGTGCCAGCAGTGAAGCCCCTAATGAAAAACTGTTTTTT. This encodes CASSEAPNEKLFF.

The genes are TRBV28 and TRBJ1-5; D perhaps matches TRBD1 (6 bases). V shed 5 bases and J shed 7 bases, with 15 bases lying between them. Germline CDR1 MDHEN, CDR2 SYDVKM. The CDR3 contains 14 residues. The CDR3 nucleotides read TGTGCCAGCAGTCCCACAGGGTTGAGGCAGCCCCAGCATTTT. The encoded protein is CASSPTGLRQPQHF.

A few counts support this clone. The chain employs TRBV4-1 and TRBJ1-1; D is possibly TRBD1 (5 bases). Trimming took 5 bases from V and 8 from J, leaving 18 bases between them. This CDR3 has 14 amino acids. Germline V gene lookup returns CDR1 MGHRA and CDR2 YSYEKL. CDR3: CASSFRGLLAEAFF. The CDR3 nucleotides are TGCGCCAGCAGCTTCCGGGGACTTCTAGCCGAAGCTTTCTTT.

The rearrangement links TRBV19 to TRBJ1-6; D unresolved. Trimming shortened V by 3 bases and J by 10 bases, and 16 bases separated the two germline ends. The CDR3 consists of 15 residues. Germline-derived CDR1 and CDR2 are LNHDA and SQIVND (reference sequence). The CDR3 nucleotides read TGTGCCAGTAGTATCGGGGAGAGTCTAGGGTCACCCCTCCACTTT. It is translated as CASSIGESLGSPLHF.

This rearrangement joins TRBV10-2 to TRBJ2-1, with TRBD2 matching 8 bases. The CDR3 extends over 15 amino acids. With V trimmed by 4 bases and J by 2 bases, 4 bases remained unmatched. Germline CDR1 WSHSY, CDR2 SAAADI. CDR3 DNA: TGCGCCAGCAGTGGAAGCGGGGGTACCTACAATGAGCAGTTCTTC. This gives the protein CASSGSGGTYNEQFF.

The J gene is TRBJ1-1, the V gene TRBV6-5, with unresolved D. The CDR3 is 13 amino acids. From germline, CDR1 is MNHEY and CDR2 SVGAGI. Trimming removed 2 bases at V and 1 base at J, with 5 bases between. CDR3 region: CASSYIKNTEAFF. The DNA of the CDR3 is TGTGCCAGCAGTTACATTAAGAACACTGAAGCTTTCTTT.

V usage is TRBV5-4 and J usage is TRBJ2-7, with D unclear. Germline values: CDR1 SGHNT, CDR2 YYREEE (reference sequence). The V end was cut by 3 bases, the J end by 0 bases, with 10 bases between. The length of the CDR3 is 14 residues. CDR3 coding DNA: TGTGCCAGCAGCTCCACCCGGAGCTCCTACGAGCAGTACTTC. The encoded protein is CASSSTRSSYEQYF.

CDR3 in amino acids: CASREAGPDTQYF. The CDR3 DNA sequence: TGCGCCAGCCGGGAGGCGGGCCCAGATACGCAGTATTTT. The rearrangement links TRBV10-2 to TRBJ2-3; TRBD2 agrees at 7 bases. The germline gives CDR1 WSHSY, CDR2 SAAADI. This CDR3 contains 13 residues. V trimming: 8 bases; J trimming: 4 bases; junction bases outside the gene matches: 6.

This chain connects TRBV13 to TRBJ1-5; tentative D call: TRBD1 (5 bases). Germline V gene data show CDR1 as PRHDT and CDR2 as FYEKMQ (reference sequence). Trimming cost V 3 bases and J 7 bases, with 13 bases left between them. The CDR3 length is 14 residues. The CDR3 nucleotides read TGTGCCAGCAGCTTGCAGGGTATGGGACAGCCCCAGCATTTT. Amino acid sequence: CASSLQGMGQPQHF.

The gene calls are TRBV3-1 (or the pseudogene TRBV3-2) and TRBJ1-1, with D possibly matching TRBD1 (6 bases). The CDR3 has 15 residues. V lost 5 bases and J 1 base, leaving 14 bases between the germline ends. Germline CDR1 reads LGHDT; CDR2 reads YNNKEL (reference sequence). The CDR3: CASSTRQARNTEAFF. DNA of the CDR3: TGTGCCAGCAGCACGAGACAGGCGAGGAACACTGAAGCTTTCTTT.

The CDR3 loop reads CASRPSGELYNSPLHF. DNA for the CDR3: TGTGCCAGCAGACCATCAGGGGAGCTGTATAATTCACCCCTCCACTTT. The chain links TRBV28 to TRBJ1-6, with TRBD1 as a possible D gene (6 bases). Germline assignment: CDR1 MDHEN and CDR2 SYDVKM. V dropped 6 bases and J dropped 4 bases, with 16 bases sitting between them. The CDR3 runs to 16 residues.

The gene calls are TRBV6-5 and TRBJ2-1; TRBD2 aligns across 11 bases. Germline CDR1 is MNHEY and CDR2 is SVGAGI. The CDR3 length is 15 residues. The V segment lost 5 bases and the J segment 7 bases; nucleotides outside the gene matches: 7. CDR3 residues: CASSTRGLAENEQFF. CDR3 nucleotide sequence: TGTGCCAGCAGTACGAGGGGACTAGCGGAAAATGAGCAGTTCTTC.

The chain couples TRBV7-2 to TRBJ2-3; 9 bases align to TRBD2. This CDR3 comprises 15 residues. V dropped 4 bases and J dropped 2; count of bases not matched to a gene: 4. CDR1 is SGHTA, CDR2 FQGNSA, per germline. Here the CDR3 reads CASSSGTSSTDTQYF. The CDR3 region has the DNA TGTGCCAGCAGCTCCGGGACTAGCTCCACAGATACGCAGTATTTT.

This chain uses TRBV5-1 with TRBJ2-7, with 8 bases that match TRBD1. This CDR3 comprises 13 residues. In germline, CDR1 is SGHRS, CDR2 YFSETQ. Losses at the gene ends were 2 bases for V and 7 bases for J; bases not matched to a gene: 5. CDR3 sequence (DNA): TGCGCCAGCAGCTTAGGACAGGGTGGTGAGCAGTACGTC. Its translation is CASSLGQGGEQYV.

The chain joins TRBV19 to TRBJ2-7, with TRBD1 matching over 7 bases. The CDR3 runs 14 residues. Germline V gives CDR1 LNHDA, CDR2 SQIVND (reference sequence). V lost 6 bases and J lost 6; bases outside the gene matches: 11. The CDR3 reads CASRTSLGTAEQYF. In nucleotides, the CDR3 is TGTGCCAGTAGAACTTCTCTAGGGACAGCCGAGCAGTACTTC. Using reference TRBV19 and TRBJ2-7 for the parts outside the CDR3, the full variable domain is DGGITQSPKYLFRKEGQNVTLSCEQNLNHDAMYWYRQDPGQGLRLIYYSQIVNDFQKGDIAEGYSVSREKKESFPLTVTSAQKNPTAFYLCASRTSLGTAEQYFGPGTRLTVT.

The chain couples TRBV5-1 to TRBJ1-2; TRBD1 matches 8 bases. J gave up 6 bases and V 4 bases, and 2 bases lay outside the gene matches. In germline, CDR1 is SGHRS, CDR2 YFSETQ. This CDR3 is built from 12 residues. This CDR3 reads CASSMGQDGYTF. As DNA, the CDR3 is TGCGCCAGCAGCATGGGACAGGATGGCTACACCTTC. Looking up the rest from reference TRBV5-1 and TRBJ1-2 gives the full variable domain: KAGVTQTPRYLIKTRGQQVTLSCSPISGHRSVSWYQQTPGQGLQFLFEYFSETQRNKGNFPGRFSGRQFSNSRSEMNVSTLELGDSALYLCASSMGQDGYTFGSGTRLTVV.